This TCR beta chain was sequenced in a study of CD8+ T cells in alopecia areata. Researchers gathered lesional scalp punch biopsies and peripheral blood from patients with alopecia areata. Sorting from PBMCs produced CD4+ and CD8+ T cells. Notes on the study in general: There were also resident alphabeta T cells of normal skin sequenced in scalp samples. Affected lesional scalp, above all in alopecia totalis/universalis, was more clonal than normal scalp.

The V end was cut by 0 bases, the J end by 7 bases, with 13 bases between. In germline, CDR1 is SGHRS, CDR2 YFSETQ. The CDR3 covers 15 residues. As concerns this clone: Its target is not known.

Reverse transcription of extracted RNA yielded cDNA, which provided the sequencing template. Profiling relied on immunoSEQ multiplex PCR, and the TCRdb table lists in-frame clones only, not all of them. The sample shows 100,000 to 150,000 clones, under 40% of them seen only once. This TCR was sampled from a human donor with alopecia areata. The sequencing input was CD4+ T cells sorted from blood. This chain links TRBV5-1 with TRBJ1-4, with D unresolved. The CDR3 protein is CASSLAAGRVEKLFF. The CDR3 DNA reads TGCGCCAGCAGCTTGGCCGCGGGCCGCGTTGAAAAACTGTTTTTT.